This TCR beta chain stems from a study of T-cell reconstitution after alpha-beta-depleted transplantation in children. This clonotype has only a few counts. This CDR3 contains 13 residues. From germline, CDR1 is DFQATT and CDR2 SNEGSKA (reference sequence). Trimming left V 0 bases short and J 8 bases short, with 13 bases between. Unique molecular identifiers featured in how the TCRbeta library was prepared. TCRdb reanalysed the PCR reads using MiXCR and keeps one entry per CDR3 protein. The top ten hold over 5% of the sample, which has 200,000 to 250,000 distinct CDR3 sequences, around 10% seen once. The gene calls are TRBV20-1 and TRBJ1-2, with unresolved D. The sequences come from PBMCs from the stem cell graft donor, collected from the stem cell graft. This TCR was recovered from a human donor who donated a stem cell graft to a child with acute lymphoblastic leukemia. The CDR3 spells CSARDTFGRGYTF. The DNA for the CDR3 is TGCAGTGCTAGAGATACATTCGGGCGGGGCTACACCTTC.